This T cell receptor (beta chain) was identified in a study of blood T cell repertoires in COVID-19. The wider study: The analysed material was cDNA or gDNA that came from T cells, B-cell-depleted T cells, or PBMCs.

Trimming shortened V by 4 bases and J by 0 bases, and 10 bases separated the two germline ends. Germline V lookup: CDR1 LGHDT, CDR2 YNNKEL (reference sequence). The CDR3 has 15 amino acids. In the original analysis: Researchers report that nucleated cell counts were estimated from reference gene primer amplification. TCRdb's copy holds only in-frame clones and misses some; the assay was immunoSEQ multiplex PCR. V and J calls and clone size are as listed in that table; D and trimming were resolved from the DNA. The sample contains just under 80,000 clones, about four fifths of which appear only once. This chain connects TRBV3-1 (or the pseudogene TRBV3-2) to TRBJ2-4; weak D call: TRBD2 (5 bases). Sequencing was done on a sample of peripheral blood. This TCR was recovered from a human donor in a cohort sampled during active COVID-19. CDR3 nucleotide sequence: TGTGCCAGCAGCCCCGTGGGAGTAGCCAAAAACATTCAGTACTTC. Translating gives CASSPVGVAKNIQYF.